The TCR beta chain under discussion was sequenced for a study of vaccination effects on CD4 cells after COVID-19. Study-level background: Each person got two doses of an mRNA SARS-CoV-2 vaccine, BNT162b2 or mRNA-1273.

Regarding the study as a whole: Clones of infection and vaccine origin contracted markedly late after vaccination.

Antigen-specific CD4+ T cell clonotypes were called by their expansion after viral peptide-pool culture in ViraFEST. The culture ran for under eleven days, and then CD4+ T cells were isolated. Nucleocapsid antibodies were negative in the vaccine recipients, who had never had SARS-CoV-2 infection. Generated by immunoSEQ multiplex PCR, the TCRdb table keeps only in-frame clones and is missing some. Of roughly 25,000 clones in the sample, around 74% were seen once. The germline V gene has CDR1 LNHDA and CDR2 SQIVND (reference sequence). CDR3 size: 16 residues. Trimming removed 8 bases from V and 1 base from J; junction bases left unmatched: 10. Comment on this clone: Its matching antigen is unknown.

The specimen comprised CD4+ T cells from PBMCs cultured with SARS-CoV-2 spike peptides, sampled before COVID-19 vaccination. The rearrangement joins TRBV19 to TRBJ2-3, with TRBD2 identical over 9 bases. The receptor comes from a human donor who received a COVID-19 vaccine. CDR3: CASVGLAKGGTDTQYF. For the CDR3, the DNA is TGTGCCAGTGTTGGACTAGCGAAGGGGGGCACAGATACGCAGTATTTT.